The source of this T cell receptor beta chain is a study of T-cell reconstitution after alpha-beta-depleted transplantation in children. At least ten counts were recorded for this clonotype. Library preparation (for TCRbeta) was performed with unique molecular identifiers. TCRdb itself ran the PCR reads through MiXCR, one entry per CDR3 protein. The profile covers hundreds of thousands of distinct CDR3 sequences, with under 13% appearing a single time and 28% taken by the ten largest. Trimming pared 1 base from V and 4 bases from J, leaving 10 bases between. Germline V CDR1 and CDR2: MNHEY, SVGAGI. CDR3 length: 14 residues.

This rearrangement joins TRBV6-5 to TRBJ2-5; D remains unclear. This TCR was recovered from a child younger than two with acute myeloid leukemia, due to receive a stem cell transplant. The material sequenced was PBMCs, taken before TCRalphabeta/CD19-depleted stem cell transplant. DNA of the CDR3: TGTGCCAGCAGTTACTTCGGCTTTAGAGAGACCCAGTACTTC. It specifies CASSYFGFRETQYF.